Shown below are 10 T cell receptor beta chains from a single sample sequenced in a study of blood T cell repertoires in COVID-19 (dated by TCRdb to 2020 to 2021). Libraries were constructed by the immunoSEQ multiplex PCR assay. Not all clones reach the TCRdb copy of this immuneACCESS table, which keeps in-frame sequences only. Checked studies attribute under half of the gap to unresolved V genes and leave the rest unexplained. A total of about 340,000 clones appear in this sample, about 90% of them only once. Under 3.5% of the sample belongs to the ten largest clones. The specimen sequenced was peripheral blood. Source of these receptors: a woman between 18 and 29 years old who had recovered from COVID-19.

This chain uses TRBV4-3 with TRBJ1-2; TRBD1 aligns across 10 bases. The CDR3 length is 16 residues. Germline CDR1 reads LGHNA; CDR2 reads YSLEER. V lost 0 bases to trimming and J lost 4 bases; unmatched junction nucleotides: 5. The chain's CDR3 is CASSQERGQGIYGYTF. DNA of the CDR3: TGCGCCAGCAGCCAAGAGCGGGGACAGGGGATCTATGGCTACACCTTC.

CDR3 sequence: CASSFRQGLTGELFF. In nucleotides, the CDR3 is TGTGCCAGCAGCTTCCGACAGGGGCTCACCGGGGAGCTGTTTTTT. V usage is TRBV11-2 and J usage is TRBJ2-2; TRBD1 matches 8 bases. V lost 3 bases, J lost 4 bases, and 4 bases stayed unmatched. Germline CDR1 is SGHAT and CDR2 is FQNNGV. The CDR3 runs 15 residues. Supplemented by reference TRBV11-2 and TRBJ2-2, the full variable domain reads EAGVAQSPRYKIIEKRQSVAFWCNPISGHATLYWYQQILGQGPKLLIQFQNNGVVDDSQLPKDRFSAERLKGVDSTLKIQPAKLEDSAVYLCASSFRQGLTGELFFGEGSRLTVL.

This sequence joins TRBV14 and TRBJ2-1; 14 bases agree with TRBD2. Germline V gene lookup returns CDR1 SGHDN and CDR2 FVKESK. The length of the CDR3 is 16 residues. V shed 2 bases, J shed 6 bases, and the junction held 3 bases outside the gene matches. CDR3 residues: CASSQLGLAGGNEQFF. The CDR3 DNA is TGTGCCAGCAGCCAACTCGGACTAGCGGGGGGCAATGAGCAGTTCTTC. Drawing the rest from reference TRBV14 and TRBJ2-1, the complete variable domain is EAGVTQFPSHSVIEKGQTVTLRCDPISGHDNLYWYRRVMGKEIKFLLHFVKESKQDESGMPNNRFLAERTGGTYSTLKVQPAELEDSGVYFCASSQLGLAGGNEQFFGPGTRLTVL.

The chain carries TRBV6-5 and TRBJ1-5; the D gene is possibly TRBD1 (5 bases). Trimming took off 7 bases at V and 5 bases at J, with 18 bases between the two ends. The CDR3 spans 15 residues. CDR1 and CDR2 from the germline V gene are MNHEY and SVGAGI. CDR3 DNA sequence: TGTGCCAGCAAGTCCTCAGGCAGGGAGGATCAGCCCCAGCATTTT. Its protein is CASKSSGREDQPQHF.

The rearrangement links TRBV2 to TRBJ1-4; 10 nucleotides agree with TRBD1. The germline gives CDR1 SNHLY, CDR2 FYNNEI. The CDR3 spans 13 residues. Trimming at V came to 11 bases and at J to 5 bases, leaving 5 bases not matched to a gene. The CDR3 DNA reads TGTGCCGGAGCGGGACAGGGGAATGAAAAACTGTTTTTT. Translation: CAGAGQGNEKLFF.

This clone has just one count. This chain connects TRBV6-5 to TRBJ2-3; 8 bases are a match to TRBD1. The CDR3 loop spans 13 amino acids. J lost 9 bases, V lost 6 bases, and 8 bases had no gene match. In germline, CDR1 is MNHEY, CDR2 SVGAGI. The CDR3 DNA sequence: TGTGCCAGCAGCCGAATTACAGGGGGAACGCAGTATTTT. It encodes CASSRITGGTQYF.

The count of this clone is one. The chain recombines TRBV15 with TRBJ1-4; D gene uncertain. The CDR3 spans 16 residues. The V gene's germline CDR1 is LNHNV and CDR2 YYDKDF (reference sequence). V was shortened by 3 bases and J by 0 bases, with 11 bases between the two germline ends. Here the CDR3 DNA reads TGTGCCACCAGCAGGGTATCGAGTGCAACTAATGAAAAACTGTTTTTT. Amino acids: CATSRVSSATNEKLFF. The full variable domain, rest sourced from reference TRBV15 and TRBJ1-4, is DAMVIQNPRYQVTQFGKPVTLSCSQTLNHNVMYWYQQKSSQAPKLLFHYYDKDFNNEADTPDNFQSRRPNTSFCFLDIRSPGLGDTAMYLCATSRVSSATNEKLFFGSGTQLSVL.

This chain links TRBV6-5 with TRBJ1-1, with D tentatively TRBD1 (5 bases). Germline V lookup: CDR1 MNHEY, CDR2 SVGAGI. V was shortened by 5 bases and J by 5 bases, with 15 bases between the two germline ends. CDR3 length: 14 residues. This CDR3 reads CASSPKSGRTEAFF. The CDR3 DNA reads TGTGCCAGCAGTCCAAAATCAGGGAGGACTGAAGCTTTCTTT.

CDR3 nucleotide sequence: TGTGCCAGCAGCCCCCGACTAGTTCCCAATGAGCAGTTCTTC. The encoded protein is CASSPRLVPNEQFF. The V gene is TRBV11-3, the J gene TRBJ2-1; a possible D gene is TRBD2 (6 bases). Germline loops: CDR1 SGHNT, CDR2 YENEEA. The CDR3 extends over 14 amino acids. Trimming removed 5 bases from V and 6 bases from J, with 14 bases in between.

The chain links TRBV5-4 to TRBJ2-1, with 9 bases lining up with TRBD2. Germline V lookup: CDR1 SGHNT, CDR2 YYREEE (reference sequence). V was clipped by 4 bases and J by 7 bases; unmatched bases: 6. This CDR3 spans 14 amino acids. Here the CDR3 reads CASSLKRGENEQFF. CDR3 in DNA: TGTGCCAGCAGCCTTAAGCGGGGGGAGAATGAGCAGTTCTTC. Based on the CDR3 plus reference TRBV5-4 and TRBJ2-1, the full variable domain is ETGVTQSPTHLIKTRGQQVTLRCSSQSGHNTVSWYQQALGQGPQFIFQYYREEENGRGNFPPRFSGLQFPNYSSELNVNALELDDSALYLCASSLKRGENEQFFGPGTRLTVL.